Listed below are T cell receptor beta chains from one sample, sequenced in a study of T cells after yellow fever vaccination. Via MiXCR, TCRdb re-called the 5' RACE reads, giving one row per CDR3 protein. This sample has around 300,000 distinct CDR3 sequences; around 13% occur once, and the top ten carry roughly 0.5%. The starting material was CD4+ T cells sorted from PBMCs, obtained 45 days after the yellow fever booster vaccination. These receptors were collected from a man aged 30-40 years who received the YFV17D yellow fever vaccine. Each CDR3 is given with its conserved first and last residue. Fields, in order: J gene, D gene, clone size, V gene, CDR3 DNA, CDR3 protein. A D gene is named only where the DNA matches it firmly. The size of a clone is reported for some rows only, either as once, few or many, or as a class for expanded clones.

j_call: TRBJ1-2; d_call: NA; clone_size: few; v_call: TRBV7-9; cdr3_nt: TGTGCCAGCAGCTTAGCGGGAGGCGGCTATGGCTACACCTTC; cdr3_aa: CASSLAGGGYGYTF
j_call: TRBJ2-7; d_call: NA; clone_size: NA; v_call: TRBV30; cdr3_nt: TGTGCTAGTGGACTGTCCTCCTACGAGCAGTACTTC; cdr3_aa: CASGLSSYEQYF
j_call: TRBJ2-5; d_call: TRBD2; clone_size: NA; v_call: TRBV15; cdr3_nt: TGTGCCACCAGCAGATCCTTAGCGGGACAAGAGACCCAGTACTTC; cdr3_aa: CATSRSLAGQETQYF
j_call: TRBJ2-5; d_call: NA; clone_size: few; v_call: TRBV5-6; cdr3_nt: TGTGCCAGCAGCTTCGGGCAGGTACAAGAGACCCAGTACTTC; cdr3_aa: CASSFGQVQETQYF
j_call: TRBJ2-7; d_call: NA; clone_size: few; v_call: TRBV29-1; cdr3_nt: TGCAGCGTTACCGGGGACTCCTACGAGCAGTACTTC; cdr3_aa: CSVTGDSYEQYF
j_call: TRBJ2-6; d_call: NA; clone_size: once; v_call: TRBV19; cdr3_nt: TGTGCCAGTAGGAGGGATAGCTCTGGGGCCAACGTCCTGACTTTC; cdr3_aa: CASRRDSSGANVLTF
j_call: TRBJ2-1; d_call: NA; clone_size: many; v_call: TRBV5-1; cdr3_nt: TGCGCCAGCAGCTTATATTACAATGAGCAGTTCTTC; cdr3_aa: CASSLYYNEQFF
j_call: TRBJ2-3; d_call: NA; clone_size: few; v_call: TRBV24-1; cdr3_nt: TGTGCCACCAGTGTCTCGGTATCCACAGATACGCAGTATTTT; cdr3_aa: CATSVSVSTDTQYF
j_call: TRBJ2-3; d_call: TRBD2; clone_size: few; v_call: TRBV20-1; cdr3_nt: TGCAGTGCTGGTATGCGGGAGGGCCGTAACACAGATACGCAGTATTTT; cdr3_aa: CSAGMREGRNTDTQYF
j_call: TRBJ2-3; d_call: TRBD1; clone_size: few; v_call: TRBV7-3; cdr3_nt: TGTGCCAGCAGCCGCGGCCCACAGGGGAAAGATACGCAGTATTTT; cdr3_aa: CASSRGPQGKDTQYF
j_call: TRBJ2-3; d_call: NA; clone_size: few; v_call: TRBV7-2; cdr3_nt: TGTGCCAGCAGCTTATGGGGCGGGTCGGGGGCAGATACGCAGTATTTT; cdr3_aa: CASSLWGGSGADTQYF
j_call: TRBJ2-1; d_call: TRBD1; clone_size: few; v_call: TRBV7-9; cdr3_nt: TGTGCCAGCAACACAGGGGGCGAGTTGGATGAGCAGTTCTTC; cdr3_aa: CASNTGGELDEQFF
j_call: TRBJ1-1; d_call: NA; clone_size: few; v_call: TRBV7-2; cdr3_nt: TGTGCCAGCAGCCGGGGGCAGTTCGAAGCTTTCTTT; cdr3_aa: CASSRGQFEAFF
j_call: TRBJ2-1; d_call: NA; clone_size: NA; v_call: TRBV7-8; cdr3_nt: TGTGCCAGCAGCTTAAGTTGGAACAATGAGCAGTTCTTC; cdr3_aa: CASSLSWNNEQFF
j_call: TRBJ1-6; d_call: NA; clone_size: few; v_call: TRBV13; cdr3_nt: TGTGCCAGCAGCGGGGAAAATTCACCCCTCCACTTT; cdr3_aa: CASSGENSPLHF
j_call: TRBJ2-7; d_call: NA; clone_size: NA; v_call: TRBV7-3; cdr3_nt: TGTGCCAGCAGCTCGGGGGCACAAGGGGGGCCCCTTTACTTC; cdr3_aa: CASSSGAQGGPLYF
j_call: TRBJ1-5; d_call: NA; clone_size: few; v_call: TRBV28; cdr3_nt: TGTGCCAGCAGTTTCGGCAGCGGCAATCAGCCCCAGCATTTT; cdr3_aa: CASSFGSGNQPQHF
j_call: TRBJ1-4; d_call: NA; clone_size: NA; v_call: TRBV28; cdr3_nt: TGTGCCAGCAGTCTGGGCACGTCCGGGTTAAATGAAAAACTGTTTTTT; cdr3_aa: CASSLGTSGLNEKLFF
j_call: TRBJ2-1; d_call: NA; clone_size: few; v_call: TRBV29-1; cdr3_nt: TGCAGCGTCTTGGAGGGGGGTCCGAGCTCCTACAATGAGCAGTTCTTC; cdr3_aa: CSVLEGGPSSYNEQFF
j_call: TRBJ2-2; d_call: NA; clone_size: few; v_call: TRBV6-2/TRBV6-3; cdr3_nt: TGTGCCAGCAGTTACCCCCGGCTCGCCGGGGCAGGGGAATACACCGGGGAGCTGTTTTTT; cdr3_aa: CASSYPRLAGAGEYTGELFF
j_call: TRBJ2-1; d_call: NA; clone_size: NA; v_call: TRBV20-1; cdr3_nt: TGCAGTGCTGAGTACAATGAGCAGTTCTTC; cdr3_aa: CSAEYNEQFF
j_call: TRBJ2-5; d_call: NA; clone_size: few; v_call: TRBV5-1; cdr3_nt: TGCGCCAGCAGCCCCGGAGGGGGTTTAGAGACCCAGTACTTC; cdr3_aa: CASSPGGGLETQYF
j_call: TRBJ1-2; d_call: NA; clone_size: few; v_call: TRBV27; cdr3_nt: TGTGCCAGCAGGCCACAGGGTGGATGGGGCTACACCTTC; cdr3_aa: CASRPQGGWGYTF
j_call: TRBJ2-2; d_call: TRBD2; clone_size: few; v_call: TRBV28; cdr3_nt: TGTGCCAGCAGTTCCGGGACTAGCGGGAGTGGAGGCGTCACCGGGGAGCTGTTTTTT; cdr3_aa: CASSSGTSGSGGVTGELFF
j_call: TRBJ1-2; d_call: NA; clone_size: few; v_call: TRBV6-2/TRBV6-3; cdr3_nt: TGTGCCAGCAGTTACGGGGGTCCTACCTATGGCTACACCTTC; cdr3_aa: CASSYGGPTYGYTF
j_call: TRBJ2-1; d_call: TRBD1; clone_size: many; v_call: TRBV20-1; cdr3_nt: TGCAGTGCTAGGGACAGGGGGCAATACAATGAGCAGTTCTTC; cdr3_aa: CSARDRGQYNEQFF
j_call: TRBJ2-7; d_call: TRBD1; clone_size: few; v_call: TRBV9; cdr3_nt: TGTGCCAGCAGCGTAGGAGGAGACAGGGGGGGGAACGAGCAGTACTTC; cdr3_aa: CASSVGGDRGGNEQYF
j_call: TRBJ2-3; d_call: NA; clone_size: once; v_call: TRBV14; cdr3_nt: TGTGCCAGCAGCCAAGTGGGGCTGGTTACGCAGTATTTT; cdr3_aa: CASSQVGLVTQYF
j_call: TRBJ2-1; d_call: TRBD2; clone_size: NA; v_call: TRBV7-9; cdr3_nt: TGTGCCAGCAGCACACGGACTAGCGGGCTTGGGGAGCAGTTCTTC; cdr3_aa: CASSTRTSGLGEQFF
j_call: TRBJ2-5; d_call: TRBD1; clone_size: few; v_call: TRBV5-5; cdr3_nt: TGTGCCAGCGCCCGCTGGCAGGGGGTCCTAGAGACCCAGTACTTC; cdr3_aa: CASARWQGVLETQYF
j_call: TRBJ2-2; d_call: NA; clone_size: few; v_call: TRBV24-1; cdr3_nt: TGTGCCACCAGTGATCCCTGGCCCGCGGGTGCGAACACCGGGGAGCTGTTTTTT; cdr3_aa: CATSDPWPAGANTGELFF
j_call: TRBJ2-1; d_call: NA; clone_size: few; v_call: TRBV6-2/TRBV6-3; cdr3_nt: TGTGCCAGCAGTTACTCCCAGCGGGTGATAGACAATGAGCAGTTCTTC; cdr3_aa: CASSYSQRVIDNEQFF
j_call: TRBJ1-1; d_call: NA; clone_size: NA; v_call: TRBV4-3; cdr3_nt: TGCGCCAGCAGCCAAGATGTGTCACGGGGCACTGAAGCTTTCTTT; cdr3_aa: CASSQDVSRGTEAFF
j_call: TRBJ2-2; d_call: TRBD1; clone_size: few; v_call: TRBV11-3; cdr3_nt: TGTGCCAGCAGCTCAGGGGGCCGCACCGGGGAGCTGTTTTTT; cdr3_aa: CASSSGGRTGELFF
j_call: TRBJ1-1; d_call: NA; clone_size: few; v_call: TRBV12-3/TRBV12-4; cdr3_nt: TGTGCCAGCGCTCCTACAGCGAACACTGAAGCTTTCTTT; cdr3_aa: CASAPTANTEAFF
j_call: TRBJ2-7; d_call: TRBD1; clone_size: few; v_call: TRBV3-1; cdr3_nt: TGTGCCAGCAGCCAAGAATACAGGGGTGACGAGCAGTACTTC; cdr3_aa: CASSQEYRGDEQYF
j_call: TRBJ2-7; d_call: NA; clone_size: NA; v_call: TRBV27; cdr3_nt: TGTGCCAGCAGAGTACTTGGGGGGAAGTCTTACGAGCAGTACTTC; cdr3_aa: CASRVLGGKSYEQYF
j_call: TRBJ2-4; d_call: NA; clone_size: few; v_call: TRBV20-1; cdr3_nt: TGCAGTGCTAGAGATCAGGAGAGGCTAGCCAAAAACATTCAGTACTTC; cdr3_aa: CSARDQERLAKNIQYF
j_call: TRBJ1-3; d_call: NA; clone_size: few; v_call: TRBV15; cdr3_nt: TGTGCCACCAGCAGAGACCCGGGACAAAACTCTGGAAACACCATATATTTT; cdr3_aa: CATSRDPGQNSGNTIYF
j_call: TRBJ2-7; d_call: TRBD2; clone_size: few; v_call: TRBV20-1; cdr3_nt: TGCAGTGCTAGAGAGCCAGCGGGGGCTGGCTACGAGCAGTACTTC; cdr3_aa: CSAREPAGAGYEQYF
j_call: TRBJ2-1; d_call: NA; clone_size: NA; v_call: TRBV10-3; cdr3_nt: TGTGCCATCAGTGGCTCAACGGGGCGACAGACGAGAACCTACAATGAGCAGTTCTTC; cdr3_aa: CAISGSTGRQTRTYNEQFF
j_call: TRBJ2-3; d_call: TRBD2; clone_size: NA; v_call: TRBV20-1; cdr3_nt: TGCAGTGCTAGATCACCGGGACTAGACGCGGGTACGCAGTATTTT; cdr3_aa: CSARSPGLDAGTQYF
j_call: TRBJ2-3; d_call: NA; clone_size: few; v_call: TRBV21-1; cdr3_nt: TGTGCCAGCAGCAACCTCTCAGCGGGAACTCTAGATACGCAGTATTTT; cdr3_aa: CASSNLSAGTLDTQYF
j_call: TRBJ2-1; d_call: NA; clone_size: NA; v_call: TRBV20-1; cdr3_nt: TGCAGTGCTAGAGCTTCCCGACAGGCCTGGGAGCAGTTCTTC; cdr3_aa: CSARASRQAWEQFF
j_call: TRBJ2-3; d_call: NA; clone_size: few; v_call: TRBV29-1; cdr3_nt: TGCAGCGTTGATAGTATACACCTCACAGATACGCAGTATTTT; cdr3_aa: CSVDSIHLTDTQYF
j_call: TRBJ2-7; d_call: NA; clone_size: few; v_call: TRBV18; cdr3_nt: TGTGCCAGCTCACCACTAACTCTGGGGGGAGGCACCTACGAGCAGTACTTC; cdr3_aa: CASSPLTLGGGTYEQYF
j_call: TRBJ2-7; d_call: TRBD2; clone_size: NA; v_call: TRBV5-6; cdr3_nt: TGTGCCAGCAGCCCCGGACTAGCGGGAGTGGAGTACTTC; cdr3_aa: CASSPGLAGVEYF
j_call: TRBJ1-2; d_call: NA; clone_size: few; v_call: TRBV10-2; cdr3_nt: TGCGCCAGCGGGGCCGCCCAGGGGTATGGCTACACCTTC; cdr3_aa: CASGAAQGYGYTF
j_call: TRBJ1-4; d_call: TRBD1; clone_size: once; v_call: TRBV19; cdr3_nt: TGTGCCAGTAGTCGGACAGGACAACTAGATGAAAAACTGTTTTTT; cdr3_aa: CASSRTGQLDEKLFF
j_call: TRBJ2-2; d_call: NA; clone_size: many; v_call: TRBV5-1; cdr3_nt: TGCGCCAGCAGCTTGGCCTTGGGGTCCGGGGAGCTGTTTTTT; cdr3_aa: CASSLALGSGELFF
j_call: TRBJ2-1; d_call: NA; clone_size: NA; v_call: TRBV19; cdr3_nt: TGTGCCAGTACCCCAGAGTTATCCTCCTACAATGAGCAGTTCTTC; cdr3_aa: CASTPELSSYNEQFF
j_call: TRBJ2-1; d_call: NA; clone_size: few; v_call: TRBV15; cdr3_nt: TGTGCCACCAGCAGAGATCAGTACTCCTTGGGGTTC; cdr3_aa: CATSRDQYSLGF
j_call: TRBJ1-5; d_call: NA; clone_size: NA; v_call: TRBV6-2/TRBV6-3; cdr3_nt: TGTGCCAGCAGCAGTTTAACGCGCAATCAGCCCCAGCATTTT; cdr3_aa: CASSSLTRNQPQHF
j_call: TRBJ2-7; d_call: TRBD2; clone_size: NA; v_call: TRBV6-2/TRBV6-3; cdr3_nt: TGTGCCAACAGTGCGGGGGGGATCGGGGAGCAGTACTTC; cdr3_aa: CANSAGGIGEQYF
j_call: TRBJ2-5; d_call: NA; clone_size: few; v_call: TRBV5-1; cdr3_nt: TGCGCCAGCAGCTCTCGGCGGGGTCCCCAAGAGACCCAGTACTTC; cdr3_aa: CASSSRRGPQETQYF
j_call: TRBJ2-7; d_call: NA; clone_size: NA; v_call: TRBV7-2; cdr3_nt: TGTGCCAGCAGCCCTTATGACGAGCAGTACTTC; cdr3_aa: CASSPYDEQYF
j_call: TRBJ2-7; d_call: NA; clone_size: NA; v_call: TRBV12-3/TRBV12-4; cdr3_nt: TGTGCCAGCAGTTCGATGGAGGGGAACTACGAGCAGTACTTC; cdr3_aa: CASSSMEGNYEQYF
j_call: TRBJ2-5; d_call: NA; clone_size: NA; v_call: TRBV20-1; cdr3_nt: TGCAGTGCTAGTTCAGCCGGGACTTTACAAGAGACCCAGTACTTC; cdr3_aa: CSASSAGTLQETQYF
j_call: TRBJ1-5; d_call: NA; clone_size: NA; v_call: TRBV12-5; cdr3_nt: TGTGCTAGTGGTTGGGACATCAATCAGCCCCAGCATTTT; cdr3_aa: CASGWDINQPQHF
j_call: TRBJ2-7; d_call: NA; clone_size: few; v_call: TRBV6-5; cdr3_nt: TGTGCCAGCAGTTCCGATCTTTACGAGCAGTACTTC; cdr3_aa: CASSSDLYEQYF